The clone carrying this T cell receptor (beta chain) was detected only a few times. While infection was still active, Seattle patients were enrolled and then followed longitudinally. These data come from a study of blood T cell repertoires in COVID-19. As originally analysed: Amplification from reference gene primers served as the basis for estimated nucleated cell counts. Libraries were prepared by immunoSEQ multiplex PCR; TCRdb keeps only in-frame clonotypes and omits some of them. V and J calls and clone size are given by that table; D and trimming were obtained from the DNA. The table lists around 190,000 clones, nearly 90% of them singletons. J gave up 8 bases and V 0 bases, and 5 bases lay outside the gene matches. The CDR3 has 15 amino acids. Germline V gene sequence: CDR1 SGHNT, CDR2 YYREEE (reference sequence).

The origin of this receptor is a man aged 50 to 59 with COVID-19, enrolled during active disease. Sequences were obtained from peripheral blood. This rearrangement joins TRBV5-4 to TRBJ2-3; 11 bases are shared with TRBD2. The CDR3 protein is CASSLATSGASTQYF. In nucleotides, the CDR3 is TGTGCCAGCAGCTTGGCGACTAGCGGGGCAAGTACGCAGTATTTT.